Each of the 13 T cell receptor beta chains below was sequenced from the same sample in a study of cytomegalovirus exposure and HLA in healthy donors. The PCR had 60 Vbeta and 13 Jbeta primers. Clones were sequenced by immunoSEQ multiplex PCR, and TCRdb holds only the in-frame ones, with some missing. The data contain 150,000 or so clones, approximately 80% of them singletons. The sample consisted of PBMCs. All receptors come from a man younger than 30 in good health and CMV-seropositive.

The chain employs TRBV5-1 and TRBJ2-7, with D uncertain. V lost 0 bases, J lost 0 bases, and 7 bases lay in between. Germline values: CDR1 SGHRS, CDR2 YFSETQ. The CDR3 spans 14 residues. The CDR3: CASSLDWSSYEQYF. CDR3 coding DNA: TGCGCCAGCAGCTTGGATTGGAGCTCCTACGAGCAGTACTTC.

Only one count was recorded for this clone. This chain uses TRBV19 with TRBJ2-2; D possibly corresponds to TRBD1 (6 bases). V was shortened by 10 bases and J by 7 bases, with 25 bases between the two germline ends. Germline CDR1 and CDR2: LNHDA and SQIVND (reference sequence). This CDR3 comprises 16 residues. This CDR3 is CATTKSSMGANGELFF. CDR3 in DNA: TGTGCCACAACGAAATCTTCGATGGGGGCAAACGGGGAGCTGTTTTTT.

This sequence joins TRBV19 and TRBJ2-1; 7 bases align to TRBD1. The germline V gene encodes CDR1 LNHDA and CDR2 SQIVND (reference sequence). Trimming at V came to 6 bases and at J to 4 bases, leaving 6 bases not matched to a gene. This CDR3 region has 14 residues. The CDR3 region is CASRGTDFYNEQFF. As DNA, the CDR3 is TGTGCCAGTAGGGGGACAGACTTTTACAATGAGCAGTTCTTC.

The CDR3 DNA reads as TGTGCCAGCAGCTTGGGACAGGGGGGTTCAGGCACTGAAGCTTTCTTT. Residues: CASSLGQGGSGTEAFF. The chain joins TRBV5-4 to TRBJ1-1; 9 bases match TRBD1. The CDR3 runs to 16 residues. Looked up from germline, CDR1 is SGHNT and CDR2 is YYREEE (reference sequence). V dropped 0 bases and J dropped 4; count of bases not matched to a gene: 7.

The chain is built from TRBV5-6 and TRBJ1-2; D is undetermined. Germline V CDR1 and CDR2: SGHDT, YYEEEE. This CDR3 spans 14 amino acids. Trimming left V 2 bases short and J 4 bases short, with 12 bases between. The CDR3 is CASSLVVSGYGYTF. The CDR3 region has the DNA TGTGCCAGCAGCTTAGTAGTGTCAGGCTATGGCTACACCTTC.

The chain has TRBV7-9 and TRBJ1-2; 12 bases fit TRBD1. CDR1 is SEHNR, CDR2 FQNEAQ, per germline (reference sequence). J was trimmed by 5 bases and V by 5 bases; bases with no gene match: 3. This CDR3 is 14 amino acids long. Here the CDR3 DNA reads TGTGCCAGCAGCGGGACAGGGGGCTTATATGGCTACACCTTC. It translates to CASSGTGGLYGYTF.

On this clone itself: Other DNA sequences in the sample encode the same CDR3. The CDR3 bases are TGTGCCAGCAGTTCGACAGGTCTAGTCATGAACACTGAAGCTTTCTTT. It encodes CASSSTGLVMNTEAFF. The chain uses TRBV6-6 and TRBJ1-1; D is perhaps TRBD1 (6 bases). The length of the CDR3 is 16 residues. CDR1 is MNHNY and CDR2 is SVGAGI in the germline V gene (reference sequence). Trimming took 4 bases from V and 0 from J, leaving 15 bases between them.

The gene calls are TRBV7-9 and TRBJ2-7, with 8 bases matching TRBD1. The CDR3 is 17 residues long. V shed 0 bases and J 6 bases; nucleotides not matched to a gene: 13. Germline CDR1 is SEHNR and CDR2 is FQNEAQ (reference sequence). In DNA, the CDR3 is TGTGCCAGCAGCTTAGCGGTCAGGGGGCGCCCAGTTAGCGAGCAGTACTTC. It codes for CASSLAVRGRPVSEQYF.

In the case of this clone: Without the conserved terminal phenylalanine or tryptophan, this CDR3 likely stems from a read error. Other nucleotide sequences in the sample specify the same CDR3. The CDR3 DNA reads as TGTGCCACCAGCAGAGACAGGGGACGAAATTCACCCCTCCACCTT. Encoded protein: CATSRDRGRNSPLHL. The rearrangement uses TRBV15 and TRBJ1-6; D is possibly TRBD1 (6 bases). Trimming cost V 0 bases and J 7 bases, with 10 bases left between them. This CDR3 is built from 15 residues. CDR1 is LNHNV and CDR2 is YYDKDF in the germline V gene (reference sequence).

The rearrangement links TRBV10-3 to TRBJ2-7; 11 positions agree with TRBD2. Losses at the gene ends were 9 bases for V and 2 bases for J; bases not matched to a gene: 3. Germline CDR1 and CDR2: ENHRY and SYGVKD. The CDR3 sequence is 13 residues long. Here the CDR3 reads CAILAGETYEQYF. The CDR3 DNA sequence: TGTGCCATACTAGCGGGAGAGACCTACGAGCAGTACTTC.

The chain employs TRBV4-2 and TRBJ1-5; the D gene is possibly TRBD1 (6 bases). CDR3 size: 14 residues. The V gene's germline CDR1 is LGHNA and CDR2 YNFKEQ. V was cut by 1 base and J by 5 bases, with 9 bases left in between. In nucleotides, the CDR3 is TGTGCCAGCAGCCAAGGACAGGCTTATCAGCCCCAGCATTTT. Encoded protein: CASSQGQAYQPQHF.

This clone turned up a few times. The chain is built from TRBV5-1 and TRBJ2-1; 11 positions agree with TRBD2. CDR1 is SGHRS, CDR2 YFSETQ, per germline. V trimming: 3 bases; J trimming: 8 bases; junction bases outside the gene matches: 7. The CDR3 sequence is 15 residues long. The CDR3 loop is CASSWLAGGHDEQFF. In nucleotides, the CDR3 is TGCGCCAGCAGCTGGCTAGCGGGAGGTCACGATGAGCAGTTCTTC. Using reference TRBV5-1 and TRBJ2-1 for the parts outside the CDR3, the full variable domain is KAGVTQTPRYLIKTRGQQVTLSCSPISGHRSVSWYQQTPGQGLQFLFEYFSETQRNKGNFPGRFSGRQFSNSRSEMNVSTLELGDSALYLCASSWLAGGHDEQFFGPGTRLTVL.

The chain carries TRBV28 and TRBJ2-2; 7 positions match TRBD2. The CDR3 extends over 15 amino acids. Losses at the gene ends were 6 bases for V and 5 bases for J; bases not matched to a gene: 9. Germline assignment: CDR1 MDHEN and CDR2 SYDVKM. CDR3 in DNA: TGTGCCAGCAGCTTCCCGGGAGGAGGTACCGGGGAGCTGTTTTTT. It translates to CASSFPGGGTGELFF.